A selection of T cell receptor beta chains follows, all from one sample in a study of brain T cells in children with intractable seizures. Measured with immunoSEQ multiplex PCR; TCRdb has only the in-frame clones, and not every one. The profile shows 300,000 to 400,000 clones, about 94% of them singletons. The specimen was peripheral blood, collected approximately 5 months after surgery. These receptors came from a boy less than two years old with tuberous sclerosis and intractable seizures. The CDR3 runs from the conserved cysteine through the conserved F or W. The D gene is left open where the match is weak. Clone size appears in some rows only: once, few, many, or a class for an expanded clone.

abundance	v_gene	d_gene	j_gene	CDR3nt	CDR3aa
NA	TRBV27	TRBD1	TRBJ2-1	TGTGCCAGCAGTTTCTATGGACAGGGTGGATTTTCCTACAATGAGCAGTTCTTC	CASSFYGQGGFSYNEQFF
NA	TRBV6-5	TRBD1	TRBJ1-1	TGTGCCAGCAGTCGACGACAGGGGATGAACACTGAAGCTTTCTTT	CASSRRQGMNTEAFF
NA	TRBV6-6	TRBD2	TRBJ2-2	TGTGCCCTGAAACGATTGGGGGAGGGGAACACCGGGGAGCTGTTTTTT	CALKRLGEGNTGELFF
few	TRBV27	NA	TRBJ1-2	TGTGCCAGCAGACAGACAGGAAACTATGGCTACACCTTC	CASRQTGNYGYTF
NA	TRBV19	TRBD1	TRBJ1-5	TGTGCCAGTAGTACTCAGGGACAGTTTAGCAATCAGCCCCAGCATTTT	CASSTQGQFSNQPQHF
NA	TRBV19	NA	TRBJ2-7	TGTGCCAGTAGTATAGGGGTCCAGGGATGGTACGAGCAGTACTTC	CASSIGVQGWYEQYF
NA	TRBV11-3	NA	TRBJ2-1	TGTGCCAGCAGCAAAAAGTGGGATTCCCTTTCCTACAATGAGCAGTTCTTC	CASSKKWDSLSYNEQFF
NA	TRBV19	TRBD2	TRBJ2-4	TGTGCCAGCGGACTAGCCCCAGCCAAAAACATTCAGTACTTC	CASGLAPAKNIQYF
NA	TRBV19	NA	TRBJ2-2	TGTGCCAGTAGCCCACGGGACTGGACAACCGGGGAGCTGTTTTTT	CASSPRDWTTGELFF
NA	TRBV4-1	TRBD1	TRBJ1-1	TGCGCCAGCAGCCGCCGGGACAGGCCCACTGAAGCTTTCTTT	CASSRRDRPTEAFF
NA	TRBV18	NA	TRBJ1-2	TGTGCCAGCTCACCAGTATACGGCGTCTCGGATGGCTACACCTTC	CASSPVYGVSDGYTF
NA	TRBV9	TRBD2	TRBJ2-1	TGTGCCAGCAGCACCCGACTAGCGGGAGGGGCTGGTGAGCAGTTCTTC	CASSTRLAGGAGEQFF
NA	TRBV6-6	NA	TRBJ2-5	TGTGCCAGCAGTTACGTCGGCAGGGGAGCAGAGACCCAGTACTTC	CASSYVGRGAETQYF
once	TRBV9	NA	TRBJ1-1	TGTGCCAGCAGCGTAGGTCAAGGGCTGAACACTGAAGCTTTCTTT	CASSVGQGLNTEAFF
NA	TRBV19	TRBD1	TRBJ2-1	TGTGCCAGTAACCCCAGGGGGCGGTACGGCGATGAGCAGTTCTTC	CASNPRGRYGDEQFF
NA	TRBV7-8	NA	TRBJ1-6	TGTGCCAGCAGCTTACAGGGGAGCTCCTATAATTCACCCCTCCACTTT	CASSLQGSSYNSPLHF
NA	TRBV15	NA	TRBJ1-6	TGTGCCACCAGCAGAACCAGAGATGGAACCTCACCCCTCCACTTT	CATSRTRDGTSPLHF
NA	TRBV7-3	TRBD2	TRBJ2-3	TGTGCCAGCAGCTTAAGCGGGGGAACAGATACGCAGTATTTT	CASSLSGGTDTQYF
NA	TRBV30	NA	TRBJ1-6	TGTGCCTGGAGTACAGGGAGTAATAATTCACCCCTCCACTTT	CAWSTGSNNSPLHF
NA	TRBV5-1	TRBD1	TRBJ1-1	TGCGCCAGCAGCTTGTCAGGGGGTAGAAACACTGAAGCTTTCTTT	CASSLSGGRNTEAFF
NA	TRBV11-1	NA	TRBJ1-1	TGTGCCAGCAGCAGACCTAAGACAGCGAACACTGAAGCTTTCTTT	CASSRPKTANTEAFF
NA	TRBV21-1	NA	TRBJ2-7	TGTGCCAGCAGCAAATGCACCACAGGGGGGAGAGGCTACGAGCAGTACTTC	CASSKCTTGGRGYEQYF
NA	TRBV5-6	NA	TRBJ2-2	TGTGCCAGCAGCTTGGGGGCCGGGGAGCTGTTTTTT	CASSLGAGELFF
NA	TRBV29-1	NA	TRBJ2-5	TGCAGCGCCGGGGAGGCAGGGCGAGAGACCCAGTACTTC	CSAGEAGRETQYF
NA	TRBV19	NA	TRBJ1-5	TGTGCCAGTAGTATGGTCATCCACAATCAGCCCCAGCATTTT	CASSMVIHNQPQHF
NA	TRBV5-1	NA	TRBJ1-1	TGCGCCAGCAGCTTGTGGGGCACCGGGAATCTCAACACTGAAGCTTTCTTT	CASSLWGTGNLNTEAFF
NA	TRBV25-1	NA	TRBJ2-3	TGTGCCAGCAGTGAATCCCTAGATAGCACAGATACGCAGTATTTT	CASSESLDSTDTQYF
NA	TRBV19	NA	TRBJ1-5	TGTGCCAGTATAACCGGGGGGTTCAATCAGCCCCAGCATTTT	CASITGGFNQPQHF
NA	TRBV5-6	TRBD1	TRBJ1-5	TGTGCCAGCAGTATAAGGGACAGGGGATACAATCAGCCCCAGCATTTT	CASSIRDRGYNQPQHF
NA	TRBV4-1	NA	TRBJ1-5	TGCGCCAGCAGCCAAGATCAGGGTAGCGTTGCTCAGCCCCAGCATTTT	CASSQDQGSVAQPQHF
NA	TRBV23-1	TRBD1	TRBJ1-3	TGCGCCAGCATTCCCGGGACAGGGGCGGATGGAAACACCATATATTTT	CASIPGTGADGNTIYF
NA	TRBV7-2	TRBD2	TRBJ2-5	TGTGCCAGCAGCTTAGGAATAGCGGGGAAAGAGACCCAGTACTTC	CASSLGIAGKETQYF
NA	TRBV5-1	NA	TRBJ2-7	TGCGCCAGCAGCTTGGCCGACGGGGGGCTCCTCTACGAGCAGTACTTC	CASSLADGGLLYEQYF
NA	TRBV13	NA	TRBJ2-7	TGTGCCAGCAGCTCGCTCCACAGGGCCGCCTACGAGCAGTACTTC	CASSSLHRAAYEQYF
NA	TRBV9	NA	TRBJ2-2	TGTGCCAGCAGGTGGAACACCGGGGAGCTGTTTTTT	CASRWNTGELFF
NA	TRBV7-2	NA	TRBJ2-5	TGTGCCAGCAGGGTCGCGCCCCGCGAGACCCAGTACTTC	CASRVAPRETQYF
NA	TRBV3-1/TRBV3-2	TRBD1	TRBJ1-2	TGTGCCAGCAGCCAAGGAGACAGGGGTGGTGGCTACACCTTC	CASSQGDRGGGYTF
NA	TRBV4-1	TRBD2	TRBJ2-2	TGCGCCAGCAGCCAAGGGACTAGCAACGGGGAGCTGTTTTTT	CASSQGTSNGELFF
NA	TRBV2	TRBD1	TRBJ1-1	TGTGCCAGCAGTTCCGGACAGGGGATTGGTGAAGCTTTCTTT	CASSSGQGIGEAFF
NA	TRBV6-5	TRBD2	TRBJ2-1	TGTGCCAGCAGTACTAGCGGGAGGAGGAATGAGCAGTTCTTC	CASSTSGRRNEQFF
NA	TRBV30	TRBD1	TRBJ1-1	TGTGCCTGGACGGGGGACAGCTTGAACACTGAAGCTTTCTTT	CAWTGDSLNTEAFF
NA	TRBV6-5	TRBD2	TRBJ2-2	TGTGCCATTTATAGCGGGAGGGCCTACACCGGGGAGCTGTTTTTT	CAIYSGRAYTGELFF
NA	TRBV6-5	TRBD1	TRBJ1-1	TGTGCCAGCAGCCGCAAGCTTGGGACAGCCGAAGCTTTCTTT	CASSRKLGTAEAFF
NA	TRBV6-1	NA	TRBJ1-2	TGTGCCAGCAGTGAAAAGCCCGAGACGGTGGGGGATGGCTACACCTTC	CASSEKPETVGDGYTF
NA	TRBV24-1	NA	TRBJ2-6	TGTGCCACCAGTGCGGACATTTCAGGCCACTCTGGGGCCAACGTCCTGACTTTC	CATSADISGHSGANVLTF
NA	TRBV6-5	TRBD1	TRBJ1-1	TGTGCCAGCAGAAGACAGGGTAACACTGAAGCTTTCTTT	CASRRQGNTEAFF
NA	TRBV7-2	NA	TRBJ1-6	TGTGCCAGCAGCTTCCGGGACCGAGCCAATTCACCCCTCCACTTT	CASSFRDRANSPLHF
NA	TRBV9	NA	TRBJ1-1	TGTGCCAGCAGCGACATCGGCCGGGGGGGGTTCACTGAAGCTTTCTTT	CASSDIGRGGFTEAFF
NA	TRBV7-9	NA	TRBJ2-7	TGTGCCAGCAGCTTAGGGACAGACCTAACCTACGAGCAGTACTTC	CASSLGTDLTYEQYF